The present entry profiles one TCR beta chain with its context. These data belong to a study of control samples from healthy donors and cancer patients. The assay was immunoSEQ multiplex PCR, and TCRdb's table has in-frame clones only and misses some. This sample yields 95,000 to 150,000 clones, of which about 83% are seen a single time; 9% to 14% belongs to the top ten. The trim removed 4 bases at V and 7 bases at J, leaving 10 bases unmatched. The CDR3 loop spans 16 amino acids. Germline V CDR1 and CDR2: SEHNR, FQNEAQ (reference sequence). This rearrangement joins TRBV7-9 to TRBJ1-6; TRBD1 agrees at 7 bases. The sequence came from a man aged 30 to 39 in good health. Input material: blood. The CDR3 DNA sequence: TGTGCCAGCAGCTCCGCGACAGGGCCGGGAAATTCACCCCTCCACTTT. This translates into CASSSATGPGNSPLHF.